This paragraph reports one T cell receptor beta chain. The target antigen is unknown. This specimen comes from a study of response to subunit inactivated influenza vaccine. Study-wide points: New T cells are recruited in small numbers by each seasonal influenza vaccination, according to the authors' suggestion.

One entry per CDR3 protein results from TCRdb running MiXCR on the RT-PCR reads. The sample holds some 550,000 distinct CDR3 sequences, under 25% seen once. The germline CDR1 and CDR2 sequences are SGHAT and FQDESV (reference sequence). The V and J ends lost 2 bases and 0 bases respectively, with 19 bases between them. The CDR3 totals 18 residues. These data were also reused for a study on T cells expressing NK-cell markers. As reported in that work: As the method of synthesis, 5'RACE template switching with UMIs yielded TCR beta cDNA. It was still unclear whether expanded NKG2C+ T cell clones were HCMV specific.

This sequence joins TRBV11-1 and TRBJ1-1; weak D call: TRBD1 (5 bases). The clonotype originates from a man aged 45-65 years who received an inactivated influenza vaccine. Sequenced here: CD4+ T cells sorted from PBMCs, sampled about 11 days after vaccination. The CDR3 DNA reads as TGTGCCAGCAGCTTATCTGTTGGGGCAGGGACGGTGAACACTGAAGCTTTCTTT. Protein sequence: CASSLSVGAGTVNTEAFF.